Following are 20 T cell receptor beta chains from one sample sequenced in a study of blood T cell repertoires in COVID-19. The data were produced by immunoSEQ multiplex PCR, yet TCRdb's version contains in-frame clones alone and is incomplete. The table lists 100,000 to 150,000 clones, 84% of them singletons. Sequencing was carried out using peripheral blood. Receptors originate from a woman aged 25 to 39 who had recovered from COVID-19.

The chain uses TRBV21-1 and TRBJ2-1; no DNA check was done on the table's D call, TRBD2. TRBV21-1 corresponds to a pseudogene. The length of the CDR3 is 16 residues. The CDR3 sequence: CASSKEGSGRRNEQFF. In nucleotides, the CDR3 is TGTGCCAGCAGCAAAGAGGGTAGCGGGAGACGGAATGAGCAGTTCTTC.

V is TRBV19 and J is TRBJ2-2; D possibly corresponds to TRBD2 (6 bases). Trimming took off 8 bases at V and 0 bases at J, with 16 bases between the two ends. Per the germline V gene, CDR1 is LNHDA and CDR2 is SQIVND (reference sequence). The CDR3 consists of 16 residues. CDR3 loop: CASVSLGSANTGELFF. The CDR3 DNA reads TGTGCCAGTGTTAGCCTCGGGAGTGCGAACACCGGGGAGCTGTTTTTT. The complete variable domain, with remaining parts taken from reference TRBV19 and TRBJ2-2, reads DGGITQSPKYLFRKEGQNVTLSCEQNLNHDAMYWYRQDPGQGLRLIYYSQIVNDFQKGDIAEGYSVSREKKESFPLTVTSAQKNPTAFYLCASVSLGSANTGELFFGEGSRLTVL.

The genes are TRBV6-4 and TRBJ2-1; D uncertain. Germline-derived CDR1 and CDR2 are MRHNA and SNTAGT. The CDR3 has 13 residues. V lost 2 bases and J lost 9, with 11 bases in between. The CDR3 spells CASSDPRSGEQFF. CDR3 nucleotide sequence: TGTGCCAGCAGTGACCCTCGCTCCGGTGAGCAGTTCTTC.

The genes are TRBV6-5 and TRBJ2-1; TRBD1 aligns across 10 bases. From germline, CDR1 is MNHEY and CDR2 SVGAGI. The CDR3 runs to 13 residues. V trimming: 5 bases; J trimming: 7 bases; junction bases outside the gene matches: 2. The CDR3 bases are TGTGCCAGCAGTATGGGACAGGGGAATGAGCAGTTCTTC. It codes for CASSMGQGNEQFF.

The chain links TRBV4-1 to TRBJ2-1; D may be TRBD2 (6 bases). V lost 1 base and J 5 bases, leaving 12 bases between the germline ends. The germline gives CDR1 MGHRA, CDR2 YSYEKL. The CDR3 totals 15 residues. The CDR3 loop is CASSQGRGSHNEQFF. The CDR3 DNA reads as TGCGCCAGCAGCCAAGGGAGGGGTTCTCACAATGAGCAGTTCTTC.

J is TRBJ2-1 and V is TRBV12-5; 10 bases map to TRBD2. The length of the CDR3 is 16 residues. V gave up 0 bases and J gave up 3 bases; unmatched junction bases: 2. Germline V gene lookup returns CDR1 LGHNT and CDR2 FRNRAP. CDR3 loop: CASGLVSGRVYNEQFF. The CDR3 bases are TGTGCTAGTGGTTTGGTCAGCGGGAGGGTCTACAATGAGCAGTTCTTC.

The chain has TRBV19 and TRBJ1-5; 9 positions agree with TRBD1. This CDR3 has 15 amino acids. CDR1 and CDR2 (germline): LNHDA, SQIVND (reference sequence). The junction had 9 bases not matched to a gene; V was cut back by 6 bases and J by 6 bases. The CDR3 nucleotides are TGTGCCAGTAGAACCGGGACAGGGTTGGGTCAGCCCCAGCATTTT. This gives the protein CASRTGTGLGQPQHF.

This chain links TRBV5-1 with TRBJ1-2; tentatively, D is TRBD1 (5 bases). V lost 5 bases to trimming and J lost 8 bases, with 22 bases between them. CDR1 is SGHRS and CDR2 is YFSETQ in the germline V gene. The CDR3 has 15 amino acids. CDR3 DNA: TGCGCCAGCAGAAAGGATGGAGGGGAGGCGGAAGGCTACACCTTC. Translating gives CASRKDGGEAEGYTF. Looking up the rest from reference TRBV5-1 and TRBJ1-2 gives the full variable domain: KAGVTQTPRYLIKTRGQQVTLSCSPISGHRSVSWYQQTPGQGLQFLFEYFSETQRNKGNFPGRFSGRQFSNSRSEMNVSTLELGDSALYLCASRKDGGEAEGYTFGSGTRLTVV.

The V call is TRBV20-1, the J call TRBJ1-1, with a possible D match to TRBD1 (5 bases). This CDR3 is built from 11 residues. V dropped 6 bases and J dropped 6 bases, with 11 bases sitting between them. Germline-derived CDR1 and CDR2 are DFQATT and SNEGSKA (reference sequence). CDR3 sequence: CSARGTSEAFF. The CDR3 nucleotides read TGCAGTGCCCGGGGGACCTCTGAAGCTTTCTTT.

This chain links TRBV12-3 or TRBV12-4 with TRBJ1-1; the match to TRBD1 covers 8 bases. The CDR3 is 13 residues long. V lost 7 bases to trimming and J lost 4 bases; unmatched junction nucleotides: 5. CDR3 protein: CASIRQGSTEAFF. CDR3 nucleotides: TGTGCCAGCATACGACAGGGGAGCACTGAAGCTTTCTTT.

The chain couples TRBV6-5 to TRBJ1-5, with 9 bases aligning to TRBD1. CDR3 length: 15 residues. Germline lookup yields CDR1 MNHEY and CDR2 SVGAGI. J lost 5 bases, V lost 6 bases, and 8 bases had no gene match. This chain's CDR3 is CASSRGTGLDQPQHF. In DNA, the CDR3 is TGTGCCAGCAGCCGTGGGACAGGGTTAGATCAGCCCCAGCATTTT.

V gene TRBV14 combines with J gene TRBJ1-1; D ambiguous. CDR1 is SGHDN, CDR2 FVKESK, per germline. The V end lost 3 bases, the J end lost 1 base, and 6 bases lay between the germline ends. The CDR3 has 13 residues. DNA of the CDR3: TGTGCCAGCAGCCATACAAGGAACACTGAAGCTTTCTTT. Its translation: CASSHTRNTEAFF. Full variable domain (remainder filled in from reference TRBV14 and TRBJ1-1): EAGVTQFPSHSVIEKGQTVTLRCDPISGHDNLYWYRRVMGKEIKFLLHFVKESKQDESGMPNNRFLAERTGGTYSTLKVQPAELEDSGVYFCASSHTRNTEAFFGQGTRLTVV.

Here the CDR3 reads CSVEDTVPNGEQYF. The CDR3 nucleotides read TGCAGCGTTGAAGATACGGTGCCGAACGGCGAGCAGTACTTC. The V and J genes are TRBV29-1 and TRBJ2-7; D is ambiguous. CDR1 is SQVTM and CDR2 is ANQGSEA in the germline V gene. The V gene lost 0 bases and the J gene lost 6 bases, with 15 bases spanning the gap. The CDR3 is made up of 14 amino acids.

J is TRBJ1-5 and V is TRBV4-1; D remains unclear. This CDR3 is 13 amino acids long. Germline CDR1 and CDR2: MGHRA and YSYEKL. Trimming left V 2 bases short and J 5 bases short, with 7 bases between. The CDR3 DNA reads TGCGCCAGCAGCCAATCTGAGGATCAGCCCCAGCATTTT. This encodes CASSQSEDQPQHF.

This chain connects TRBV11-2 to TRBJ2-7, with unresolved D. This CDR3 has 15 amino acids. The V end was cut by 0 bases, the J end by 3 bases, with 12 bases between. Germline V gene data show CDR1 as SGHAT and CDR2 as FQNNGV. Here the CDR3 reads CASSLDFAQHYEQYF. The CDR3 nucleotides read TGTGCCAGCAGCTTAGACTTCGCTCAACACTACGAGCAGTACTTC.

The CDR3, as DNA: TGTGCCAGCACCCAAGGGCAGGGGCTAGAGACCCAGTACTTC. Amino acids: CASTQGQGLETQYF. The V call is TRBV6-5, the J call TRBJ2-5; a weak D match, TRBD1 (6 bases). The germline CDR1 and CDR2 sequences are MNHEY and SVGAGI. The V and J ends lost 7 bases and 4 bases respectively, with 16 bases between them. The CDR3 is 14 amino acids.

The V and J genes are TRBV4-2 and TRBJ2-1; 11 nucleotides match TRBD2. CDR1 and CDR2 (germline): LGHNA, YNFKEQ. With V trimmed by 4 bases and J by 5 bases, 4 bases remained unmatched. The CDR3 contains 15 residues. CDR3 DNA: TGTGCCAGCAGCCGGGGACTAGCGGCCCACAATGAGCAGTTCTTC. Encoded protein: CASSRGLAAHNEQFF.

The V gene is TRBV30, the J gene TRBJ2-2; TRBD1 is a possible D gene (5 bases). Germline CDR1 GTSNPN, CDR2 SVGIG (reference sequence). The CDR3 contains 14 residues. Between the trimmed V and J ends, which lost 0 bases and 3 bases, there was a span of 8 bases. As DNA, the CDR3 is TGTGCCTGGAGTGTACTCAGGGACACCGGGGAGCTGTTTTTT. Translation gives CAWSVLRDTGELFF. The whole variable domain, remainder taken from reference TRBV30 and TRBJ2-2, is SQTIHQWPATLVQPVGSPLSLECTVEGTSNPNLYWYRQAAGRGLQLLFYSVGIGQISSEVPQNLSASRPQDRQFILSSKKLLLSDSGFYLCAWSVLRDTGELFFGEGSRLTVL.

A single count supports this clone. The chain couples TRBV11-2 to TRBJ1-2; TRBD1 agrees at 9 bases. The CDR3 is 14 amino acids. J was trimmed by 6 bases and V by 5 bases; bases with no gene match: 7. Germline V lookup: CDR1 SGHAT, CDR2 FQNNGV. The DNA of the CDR3 is TGTGCCAGCAGCGTCACAGGGGGCTTTGATGGCTACACCTTC. Its protein is CASSVTGGFDGYTF.

The genes are TRBV21-1 and TRBJ1-6; whether TRBD1, the table's D call, matches the DNA was not checked. TRBV21-1 is classified as a pseudogene. This CDR3 comprises 15 residues. The CDR3 protein is CASSTETGVNSPLHF. DNA of the CDR3: TGTGCCAGCAGCACCGAGACAGGGGTCAATTCACCCCTCCACTTT.